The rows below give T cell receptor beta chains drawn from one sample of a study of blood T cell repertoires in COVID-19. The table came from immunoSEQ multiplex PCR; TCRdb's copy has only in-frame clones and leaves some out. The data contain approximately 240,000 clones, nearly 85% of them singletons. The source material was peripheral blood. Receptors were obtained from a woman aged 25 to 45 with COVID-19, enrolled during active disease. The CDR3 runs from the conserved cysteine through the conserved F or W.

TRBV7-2,CASSSFRDGYTF
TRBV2,CASSSYNEQFF
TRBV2,CASIKASGTYEQYF
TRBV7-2,CASSLPGPQHF
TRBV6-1,CASSESLSEQYF
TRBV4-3,CASSQVFDSPNTGELFF
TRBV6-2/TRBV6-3,CASSLGRDRGGTGELFF
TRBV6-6,CASSYSGTGDLGYTF
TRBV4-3,CASSEPGQGVHGYTF
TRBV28,CASSRTSIPVETQYF
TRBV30,CAWSVGAGGRETQYF
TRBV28,CASSTLAGGLETQYF
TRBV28,CASSHVVGGTNYEQYF
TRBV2,CASSRQTGEQYF
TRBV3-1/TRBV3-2,CASSRSGGETQYF
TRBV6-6,CASRDRQDNPEAFF
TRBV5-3,CARSLALGRSYGYTF
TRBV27,CASSDRGSNSPLHF
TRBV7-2,CASSTRTSGTQYF
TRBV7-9,CASSLSGGDEKLFF
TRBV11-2,CASSLGLQETQYF
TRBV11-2,CASSLAPGLQETQYF
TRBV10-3,CATSDRGGPGANVLTF
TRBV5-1,CASSSEPQGSGSYEQYF
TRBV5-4,CASSAGTSGNTYNEQFF
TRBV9,CASSVVPRQGFDEQFF
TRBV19,CASSREYGTSAYEQYF
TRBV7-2,CASSSRTSGEQYF
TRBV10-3,CAISESVTGDAYGYTF
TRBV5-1,CASSLVVSDTGELFF
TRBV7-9,CASSLDNGVGYGYTF
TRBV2,CASRGTASGNTIYF
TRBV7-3,CASSLSGSSSDTQYF
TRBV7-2,CASSFHVTGGAGNTIYF
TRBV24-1,CATSDGNRGRTDTQYF
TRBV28,CASSYPDRNTEAFF
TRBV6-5,CASSYSEDGPQHF
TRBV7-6,CASSLSQDREAFF
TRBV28,CASSLEWGGVSANTEAFF
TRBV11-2,CASSLGTSGTGELFF
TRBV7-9,CASSFSTGLHEQYF
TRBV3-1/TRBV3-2,CASSRDSYGYTF
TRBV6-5,CASRLETGTGELFF
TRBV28,CASSSPSGYNQPQHF
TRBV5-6,CASSLAGNERNTIYF
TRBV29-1,CSVETGVNEKLFF
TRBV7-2,CASSFGTGGMVGELFF
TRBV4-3,CASSLKLGGNGYTF
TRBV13,CASSLAGGLFGETQYF
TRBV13,CASSLAGFQGYTF
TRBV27,CASTPIGQLNQPQHF
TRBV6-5,CASSRTGSRTGELFF
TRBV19,CASSISQGLGYEQYF
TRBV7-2,CASTSGVGYGYTF
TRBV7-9,CASSLVNGATIVNTEAFF
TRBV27,CASSFGPTFSNEQYF
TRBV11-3,CASSLDKNTEAFF
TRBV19,CATSTAASGANVLTF
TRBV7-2,CASSPFPRGARNEQFF
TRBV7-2,CASSPGTGGSYGYTF